This T cell receptor (beta chain) is from a study of T cell repertoires in cytomegalovirus infection. For the study at large: An indication of both CMV infection and matching HLA type came from public TCR beta signatures.

One entry per CDR3 protein, called by TCRdb with MiXCR from the reads. Of around 440,000 distinct CDR3 sequences in the sample, approximately 11% were seen once. Many counts were recorded for this clonotype. Germline V gene lookup returns CDR1 MDHEN and CDR2 SYDVKM. V shed 3 bases and J 7 bases; nucleotides not matched to a gene: 5. There are 15 residues in the CDR3. The receptor comes from a human donor in good health (CMV status not recorded). Some clones in this sample may be carry-over from other donors' samples. The chain has TRBV28 and TRBJ2-1; 11 bases match TRBD1. Sample: PBMCs. CDR3 sequence (DNA): TGTGCCAGCAGTTTTAGGACAGGGGGCTGGAATGAGCAGTTCTTC. Amino acid sequence: CASSFRTGGWNEQFF.